This T cell receptor beta chain was recovered during a study of glioma-infiltrating T cells after dendritic cell vaccination. In the study overall: Dendritic cell vaccination trial patients had either newly diagnosed or recurrent glioblastoma. The vaccine used monocyte-derived dendritic cells pulsed overnight with autologous tumor lysate. Findings and limits, study-wide: Higher TCR clonality did not directly relate to longer survival.

The V and J ends lost 2 bases and 3 bases respectively, with 8 bases between them. Germline CDR1 MNHEY, CDR2 SMNVEV (reference sequence). The CDR3 is 13 residues long. Measured with immunoSEQ multiplex PCR; TCRdb has only the in-frame clones, and not every one. In the table there are tens of thousands of clones, 80% to 90% of which are singletons. This clone was found once. The antigen is not known. The V call is TRBV27, the J call TRBJ2-7, with a weak D call TRBD2 (6 bases). The sequences come from blood, collected before dendritic cell vaccination. The sequence came from a human donor with glioblastoma. The chain's CDR3 is CASSLAGSYEQYF. CDR3 DNA sequence: TGTGCCAGCAGTTTAGCCGGGAGCTACGAGCAGTACTTC.